This section outlines one TCR beta chain sequence together with its context. The entry originates in a study of technical replicates of blood from a handful of donors. Generated by immunoSEQ multiplex PCR, the TCRdb table keeps only in-frame clones and is missing some. The sample lists around 57,000 clones, approximately 97% occurring once. V lost 2 bases and J lost 6, with 8 bases in between. Germline-derived CDR1 and CDR2 are GTSNPN and SVGIG (reference sequence). The CDR3 is 12 amino acids. This sequence joins TRBV30 and TRBJ2-1; no reliable D call. Sequences were obtained from T cells isolated from PBMCs. This clonotype was obtained from a human donor in good health. As DNA, the CDR3 is TGTGCCTGGAGTCCGGAGTTCAATGAGCAGTTCTTC. It specifies CAWSPEFNEQFF.